This TCR beta chain was identified during a study of cytomegalovirus exposure and HLA in healthy donors. The count of this clone is one. What it binds is unknown. Primers: 60 Vbeta forward and 13 Jbeta reverse. Assay used: immunoSEQ multiplex PCR; TCRdb lists only in-frame clones, some missing. The sample holds 100,000 or so clones; less than 85% are singletons and the top ten take around 8.8%. The CDR3 spans 15 residues. The V end lost 0 bases, the J end lost 3 bases, and 10 bases lay between the germline ends. CDR1 and CDR2 (germline): SGDLS, YYNGEE. Study-wide points: The likely explanation for a cluster of highly shared sequence variants was sequencing artifact.

This sequence originates from a man aged 35-49 years in good health and CMV-seropositive. V and J are TRBV9 and TRBJ2-1; D is unresolved. Specimen: PBMCs. CDR3 sequence (DNA): TGTGCCAGCAGCGTAGTCGAGACGGGCTACAATGAGCAGTTCTTC. Translated, it gives CASSVVETGYNEQFF.